The present entry profiles one T cell receptor beta chain with its context. The antigen is not known. The treatment was: approximately nine-day PBMC culture with coronavirus spike peptide pools or control peptides (ViraFEST assay). Wells that each held approximately 2.1 million PBMCs were cultured with around 9.9 IU/ml IL-2 and approximately 9.5 ug/ml peptide pools. These data originate in a study of vaccination and CD4 T cells after COVID-19. At the level of the study: Two of the convalescents were Hispanic, and convalescents were six males and four females. Investigators stimulated cells with overlapping spike peptides drawn from SARS-CoV-2, HCoV-NL63, HCoV-OC43 and HCoV-229E. Each control culture was treated with a CEFX pool, an HIV-1 Nef pool, or no peptide.

Germline V gives CDR1 DFQATT, CDR2 SNEGSKA (reference sequence). This CDR3 region has 12 residues. V shed 3 bases and J shed 4 bases, with 9 bases lying between them. Oncomine TCR Beta short-read sequencing was applied to DNA from cultured CD4+ T cells. One entry per CDR3 protein results from TCRdb running MiXCR on the PCR reads. In the table there are about 18,000 distinct CDR3 sequences, around three quarters of which are singletons. The source of this sequence is a human donor who had recovered from COVID-19. The V and J genes are TRBV20-1 and TRBJ2-5; D not certain. Sequencing input: CD4+ T cells from blood, cultured in vitro. CDR3 sequence reads: CSARDRAETQYF. CDR3 nucleotides: TGCAGTGCTAGGGACCGCGCAGAGACCCAGTACTTC.